This T cell receptor beta chain originates from a study of regulatory T cells in long-lasting Graves disease. Looking at the study overall: Over-5-year antithyroid drug use with positive TSH receptor antibodies defined persistent Graves' disease in the study. Study-level findings and limits: The researchers studied only peripheral blood, not thyroid tissue.

This clonotype came up a few times. Its matching antigen is unknown. Time point denoted: persistent/refractory GD, antithyroid drugs over 5 years with positive TRAb. Extracted PBMC RNA gave rise to the TCR library. Arm-PCR of CDR3 regions with iRepertoire HTBI primers generated TCR beta libraries. TCRdb independently ran MiXCR on the multiplex PCR reads; one entry per CDR3 protein. Here the sample spans 310,000 or so distinct CDR3 sequences, about 20% being singletons. The CDR3 has 14 amino acids. From germline, CDR1 is MNHEY and CDR2 SMNVEV (reference sequence). The V gene end was trimmed by 5 bases and the J gene end by 4 bases; junction bases not matched to a gene: 7.

The chain is built from TRBV27 and TRBJ2-7, with 8 bases fitting TRBD2. The receptor was derived from a female donor with Graves disease. The sample consisted of peripheral blood mononuclear cells (PBMCs), taken when the disease was refractory, from a patient treated with antithyroid drugs. CDR3 protein: CASSPGGGLYEQYF. CDR3 DNA: TGTGCCAGCAGTCCCGGGGGGGGGCTTTACGAGCAGTACTTC.